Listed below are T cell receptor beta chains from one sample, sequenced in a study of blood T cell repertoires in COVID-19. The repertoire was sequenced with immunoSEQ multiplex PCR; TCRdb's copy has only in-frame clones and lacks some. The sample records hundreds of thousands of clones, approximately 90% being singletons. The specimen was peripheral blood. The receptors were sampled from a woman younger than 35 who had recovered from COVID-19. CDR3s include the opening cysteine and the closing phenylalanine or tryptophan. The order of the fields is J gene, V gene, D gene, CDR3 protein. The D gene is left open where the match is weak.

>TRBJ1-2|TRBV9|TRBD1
CASSVLGQGNYGYTF
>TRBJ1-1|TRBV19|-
CASSSQSNTEAFF
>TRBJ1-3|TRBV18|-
CASSPDRYSGNTIYF
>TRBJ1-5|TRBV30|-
CAWSGLSPNQPQHF
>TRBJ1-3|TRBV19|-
CASSTTPGSGNTIYF
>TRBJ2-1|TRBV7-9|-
CASSEILSSVGEQFF
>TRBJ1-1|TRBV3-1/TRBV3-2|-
CASSQVGGVTEAFF
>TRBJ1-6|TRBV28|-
CASTDITRVYRRPLHF
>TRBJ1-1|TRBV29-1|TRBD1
CSVVTGRADTEAFF
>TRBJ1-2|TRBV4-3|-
CASSQDVTGLGGYGYTF
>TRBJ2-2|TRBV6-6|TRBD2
CASTLAGGELFF
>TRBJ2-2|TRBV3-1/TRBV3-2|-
CASSQGRAPGELFF
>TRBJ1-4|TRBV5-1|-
CASSPSQGDEKLFF
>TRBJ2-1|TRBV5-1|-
CASSLAGLGRASNEQFF
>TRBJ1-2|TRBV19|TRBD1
CATFTGGLYGYTF
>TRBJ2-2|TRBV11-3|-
CASSSRMNTGELFF
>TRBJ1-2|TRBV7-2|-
CASSAGPSGYTF
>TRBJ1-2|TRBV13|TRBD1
CASSLQGARSFYGYTF
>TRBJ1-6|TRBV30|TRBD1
CAWGGTGPPLHF
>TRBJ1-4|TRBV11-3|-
CASSLSDGPRGKLFF
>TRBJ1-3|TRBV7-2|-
CASSPTAGNTIYF
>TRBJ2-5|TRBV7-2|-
CASGDSNQETQYF
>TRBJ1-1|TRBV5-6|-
CASSFGDGGTEAFF
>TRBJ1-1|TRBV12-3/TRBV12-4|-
CASSLSRGEAFF
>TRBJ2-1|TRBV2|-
CASSEVGVGEQFF
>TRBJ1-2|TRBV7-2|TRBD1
CASSLNPNDRGLGYTF
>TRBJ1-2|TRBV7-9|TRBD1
CASSPGTGLSYGYTF